What follows are 14 T cell receptor beta chains derived from one specimen sequenced in a study of blood T cell repertoires in COVID-19. Profiling relied on immunoSEQ multiplex PCR, and the TCRdb table lists in-frame clones only, not all of them. The sample comprises approximately 120,000 clones, approximately 80% of which are singletons, and over 15% rests with the top ten. Sequenced material: peripheral blood. Source of these receptors: an elderly man with acute or convalescent COVID-19.

The chain carries TRBV6-5 and TRBJ2-7, with 10 bases aligning to TRBD1. J was trimmed by 1 base and V by 4 bases; bases with no gene match: 7. The CDR3 covers 16 residues. Germline CDR1 reads MNHEY; CDR2 reads SVGAGI. CDR3 protein: CASSSTGTGDSYEQYF. CDR3 sequence (DNA): TGTGCCAGCAGTTCGACCGGGACAGGGGATTCCTACGAGCAGTACTTC.

The rearrangement links TRBV5-6 to TRBJ2-1; 9 positions agree with TRBD1. The CDR3 covers 15 residues. The ends lost 4 bases at V and 12 bases at J; junction bases unmatched: 14. The V gene's germline CDR1 is SGHDT and CDR2 YYEEEE. In DNA, the CDR3 is TGTGCCAGCAGCCGCGGGACAGGGAGTGGATGGGGGCAGTTCTTC. Protein: CASSRGTGSGWGQFF.

This clone has just one count. This rearrangement joins TRBV24-1 to TRBJ2-7; D is possibly TRBD2 (5 bases). With 2 bases removed from V and 6 bases from J, the gap between germline ends came to 13 bases. CDR3 length: 14 amino acids. Germline CDR1 reads KGHDR; CDR2 reads SFDVKD. CDR3 coding DNA: TGTGCCACCAGTGATTCTGGAGAGGGATTCGAGCAGTACTTC. This translates into CATSDSGEGFEQYF.

This clone was seen more than once but under ten times. The V gene is TRBV5-1, the J gene TRBJ2-5, with a possible D match to TRBD1 (5 bases). Looked up from germline, CDR1 is SGHRS and CDR2 is YFSETQ. V was shortened by 4 bases and J by 5 bases, with 18 bases between the two germline ends. The length of the CDR3 is 15 residues. The CDR3 reads CASSRGRGLGETQYF. The CDR3 DNA reads as TGCGCCAGCAGCCGAGGAAGGGGATTGGGGGAGACCCAGTACTTC.

J is TRBJ2-3 and V is TRBV27; tentative D call: TRBD1 (6 bases). This CDR3 has 16 residues. Trimming took 7 bases from V and 0 from J, leaving 17 bases between them. The germline CDR1 and CDR2 sequences are MNHEY and SMNVEV (reference sequence). CDR3 loop: CASTVTGTYSTDTQYF. DNA for the CDR3: TGTGCCAGCACCGTTACCGGGACATACAGCACAGATACGCAGTATTTT.

The chain employs TRBV21-1 and TRBJ2-1; the table's TRBD1 call for D was not verified on the DNA. TRBV21-1 is a pseudogene segment. This CDR3 region has 16 residues. The CDR3 nucleotides read TGTGCCAGCAGCAAAGAGGGACAGCTCTTCGGGAATGAGCAGTTCTTC. Protein sequence: CASSKEGQLFGNEQFF.

The chain joins TRBV18 to TRBJ1-5; D is possibly TRBD1 (5 bases). Trimming stripped 4 bases from V and 3 bases from J, with 10 bases between. Germline V gene sequence: CDR1 KGHSH, CDR2 LQKENI. The CDR3 totals 14 residues. Written as DNA, the CDR3 is TGTGCCAGCTCACTAGACAGTGCCAATCAGCCCCAGCATTTT. This gives the protein CASSLDSANQPQHF.

V and J are TRBV28 and TRBJ2-2; TRBD2 is a possible D gene (6 bases). Trimming took 1 base from V and 5 from J, leaving 20 bases between them. The CDR3 is 18 residues long. Per germline, CDR1 MDHEN and CDR2 SYDVKM. The CDR3 DNA sequence: TGTGCCAGCAGTTTATCTACGATTTGGGGACTGAAGACCGGGGAGCTGTTTTTT. It is translated as CASSLSTIWGLKTGELFF.

The chain joins TRBV4-1 to TRBJ2-7, with 9 bases aligning to TRBD2. The CDR3 loop spans 16 amino acids. Trimming cost V 0 bases and J 3 bases; bases outside gene matches: 6. From germline, CDR1 is MGHRA and CDR2 YSYEKL. The CDR3 loop is CASSQEAASGVYEQYF. The CDR3 DNA follows: TGCGCCAGCAGCCAAGAAGCGGCTAGCGGGGTCTACGAGCAGTACTTC.

The chain combines TRBV20-1 with TRBJ1-5; D remains ambiguous. CDR3 length: 15 amino acids. Trimming pared 3 bases from V and 0 bases from J, leaving 12 bases between. CDR1 is DFQATT, CDR2 SNEGSKA, per germline (reference sequence). The CDR3 nucleotides read TGCAGTGCTAGTCCCTTGTCAGGTAGCAATCAGCCCCAGCATTTT. Its translation: CSASPLSGSNQPQHF.

V gene TRBV24-1 combines with J gene TRBJ1-5, with D possibly TRBD1 on 5 matching bases. The CDR3 spans 17 residues. Trimming pared 8 bases from V and 2 bases from J, leaving 21 bases between. Germline loops: CDR1 KGHDR, CDR2 SFDVKD. This CDR3 is CATTRGGGRVGNQPQHF. As DNA, the CDR3 is TGTGCCACCACCCGCGGGGGGGGAAGAGTTGGCAATCAGCCCCAGCATTTT.

The table lists this clone with a few counts. The CDR3 loop is CASSPTGDTIYF. CDR3 nucleotides: TGTGCCAGCTCCCCGACAGGGGACACGATCTACTTC. V and J are TRBV18 and TRBJ2-7; 8 bases map to TRBD1. The trim removed 6 bases at V and 13 bases at J, leaving 11 bases unmatched. The CDR3 is 12 residues long. The germline gives CDR1 KGHSH, CDR2 LQKENI.

The chain combines TRBV5-6 with TRBJ2-5; no reliable D call. Germline CDR1 is SGHDT and CDR2 is YYEEEE. The CDR3 length is 14 residues. Trimming left V 5 bases short and J 2 bases short, with 13 bases between. The CDR3 region has the DNA TGTGCCAGCAGTTTACTTACTAAGCAAGAGACCCAGTACTTC. It is translated as CASSLLTKQETQYF.

The chain links TRBV3-1 (or the pseudogene TRBV3-2) to TRBJ2-3, with 7 positions matching TRBD1. Unmatched junction bases numbered 6, after V lost 7 bases and J lost 2 bases. Germline assignment: CDR1 LGHDT and CDR2 YNNKEL (reference sequence). There are 14 residues in the CDR3. CDR3 bases: TGTGCCAGCAACCCGACAGGGATCACAGATACGCAGTATTTT. Encoded protein: CASNPTGITDTQYF.